The rows below give T cell receptor beta chains drawn from one sample of a study of T cell repertoires in cytomegalovirus infection. TCRdb recomputed calls from the reads with MiXCR, one row per CDR3 protein. The sample has hundreds of thousands of distinct CDR3 sequences; about 33% are singletons. The sequenced sample consisted of PBMCs. These receptors were collected from a human donor in good health (CMV status not recorded). Some clones in this sample may be carry-over from other donors' samples. The conserved cysteine and the conserved F or W are not part of the CDR3 here. Each record gives: CDR3 length, V gene, clone size, CDR3 protein. Part of the rows lack a size; the others show once, few, many or a class for expanded clones.

13	TRBV7-9	many	ASSLVLDRGEKLF
13	TRBV7-6	many	ASSLTVGADSPLH
12	TRBV5-5	few	ASSLATSGGEQF
13	TRBV7-9	many	ASSQSRTRGNEQF
11	TRBV29-1	NA	SVASGLVGEQY
12	TRBV15	NA	ATSDGVGNQPQH
14	TRBV10-3	few	AISEPGLAGEGEQF
11	TRBV28	NA	ASSLFAGYGYT
8	TRBV19	few	ASGDQPQH
14	TRBV6-1	few	ASKFGQGARKTEAF
12	TRBV28	NA	ASSFGGQGEGYT
13	TRBV9	once	ASSVEAVENTEAF
14	TRBV6-2/TRBV6-3	NA	ASSFGRASLVGELF
13	TRBV11-3	NA	ASSDSGGTTGELF
13	TRBV12-3/TRBV12-4	few	ASSQDIGMNTEAF
13	TRBV6-1	few	ASGGTSGGTGELF